Each of the 27 T cell receptor beta chains below was sequenced from the same sample in a study of blood T cell repertoires in COVID-19 (dated by TCRdb to 2018 to 2020). The method behind the library was the immunoSEQ multiplex PCR assay. Held by TCRdb, this immuneACCESS table contains in-frame sequences only and omits some clones. Under half of the omission traces to an unresolved V gene where checked; the cause of the rest is unknown. The sample table lists 150,000 to 200,000 clones, 70% to 90% of them with a count of one. Clones ranked in the top ten supply 5.4% of the sample. Sequencing input: peripheral blood. The source is a woman in her forties or fifties with COVID-19, enrolled during active disease.

The rearrangement joins TRBV28 to TRBJ1-5, with 10 bases aligning to TRBD1. J gave up 5 bases and V 5 bases, and 6 bases lay outside the gene matches. The germline V gene encodes CDR1 MDHEN and CDR2 SYDVKM. The CDR3 is 15 amino acids. CDR3 in amino acids: CASSPGTGVDQPQHF. The CDR3 DNA reads TGTGCCAGCAGTCCCGGGACAGGGGTGGATCAGCCCCAGCATTTT.

The rearrangement joins TRBV4-2 to TRBJ2-7; D is perhaps TRBD1 (6 bases). The CDR3 length is 16 residues. Between the trimmed V and J ends, which lost 2 bases and 0 bases, there was a span of 14 bases. Germline V gene sequence: CDR1 LGHNA, CDR2 YNFKEQ. CDR3: CASSQTGLGSSYEQYF. In DNA form, the CDR3 reads TGTGCCAGCAGCCAAACAGGGTTGGGGAGCTCCTACGAGCAGTACTTC.

This chain connects TRBV6-4 to TRBJ2-1; D is unresolved. The CDR3 runs to 10 residues. CDR1 is MRHNA and CDR2 is SNTAGT in the germline V gene. The ends were cut back, 8 bases at V and 7 bases at J, with 6 bases in the middle. This CDR3 is CASPRNEQFF. DNA for the CDR3: TGTGCCAGCCCCAGGAATGAGCAGTTCTTC.

The chain carries TRBV2 and TRBJ1-6, with 9 bases fitting TRBD1. CDR1 SNHLY and CDR2 FYNNEI come from the germline V gene. Trimming removed 7 bases from V and 2 bases from J; junction bases left unmatched: 6. The CDR3 has 16 residues. For the CDR3, the DNA is TGTGCCAGCAAGATACAGGGGGCGACCTATAATTCACCCCTCCACTTT. This translates into CASKIQGATYNSPLHF. Drawing the rest from reference TRBV2 and TRBJ1-6, the complete variable domain is EPEVTQTPSHQVTQMGQEVILRCVPISNHLYFYWYRQILGQKVEFLVSFYNNEISEKSEIFDDQFSVERPDGSNFTLKIRSTKLEDSAMYFCASKIQGATYNSPLHFGNGTRLTVT.

The V and J genes are TRBV29-1 and TRBJ2-2; TRBD1 matches 10 bases. The CDR3 runs 14 residues. Germline CDR1 SQVTM, CDR2 ANQGSEA. Trimming cost V 7 bases and J 5 bases; bases outside gene matches: 7. CDR3 nucleotides: TGCAGCGGGCAACCGGGACAGGGGACCGGGGAGCTGTTTTTT. This encodes CSGQPGQGTGELFF.

V gene TRBV6-5 combines with J gene TRBJ2-5; 10 nucleotides line up with TRBD1. Trimming at V came to 7 bases and at J to 4 bases, leaving 9 bases not matched to a gene. Germline values: CDR1 MNHEY, CDR2 SVGAGI. The CDR3 spans 15 residues. The CDR3 reads CASILDRGRGETQYF. The CDR3 coding sequence is TGTGCCAGCATTCTTGACAGGGGGCGGGGAGAGACCCAGTACTTC.

A word on this clone: Distinct nucleotide sequences in the sample also encode this CDR3. The gene calls are TRBV30 and TRBJ1-1, with TRBD1 as a possible D gene (6 bases). Per germline, CDR1 GTSNPN and CDR2 SVGIG (reference sequence). The CDR3 consists of 13 residues. Trimming took 0 bases from V and 1 from J, leaving 6 bases between them. In DNA form, the CDR3 reads TGTGCCTGGAGTGTACAGGGGAACACTGAAGCTTTCTTT. Its translation: CAWSVQGNTEAFF.

This sequence joins TRBV7-3 and TRBJ2-7; D perhaps matches TRBD1 (6 bases). The CDR3 is 15 amino acids. CDR1 and CDR2 from the germline V gene are SGHTA and FQGTGA. V was shortened by 6 bases and J by 0 bases, with 15 bases between the two germline ends. CDR3 in amino acids: CASSQGGSPSYEQYF. The CDR3 DNA sequence: TGTGCCAGCAGTCAAGGGGGTTCCCCCTCCTACGAGCAGTACTTC.

The V and J genes are TRBV9 and TRBJ1-5, with D possibly being TRBD1 (5 bases). V was pared by 0 bases and J by 7 bases, with 11 bases between. CDR1 is SGDLS, CDR2 YYNGEE, per germline. The CDR3 covers 14 residues. The CDR3 spells CASSVAGLGQPQHF. DNA for the CDR3: TGTGCCAGCAGCGTAGCAGGGTTGGGGCAGCCCCAGCATTTT.

This clone has a single count. The gene calls are TRBV5-4 and TRBJ1-4, with 8 bases that match TRBD1. The V gene end was trimmed by 4 bases and the J gene end by 7 bases; junction bases not matched to a gene: 9. This CDR3 comprises 15 residues. CDR1 SGHNT and CDR2 YYREEE come from the germline V gene (reference sequence). CDR3 in amino acids: CASSHGQGVGEKLFF. The CDR3 DNA reads TGTGCCAGCAGCCACGGACAGGGTGTGGGTGAAAAACTGTTTTTT.

The chain recombines TRBV2 with TRBJ2-5, with D possibly matching TRBD2 (5 bases). The CDR3 runs 13 residues. V was pared by 8 bases and J by 1 base, with 11 bases between. The germline V gene has CDR1 SNHLY and CDR2 FYNNEI. CDR3 nucleotides: TGTGCCAGCTCGGAGGATTTCCAAGAGACCCAGTACTTC. Translated: CASSEDFQETQYF.

The rearrangement links TRBV6-5 to TRBJ2-5; 8 bases line up with TRBD1. CDR3 length equals 15 residues. Germline CDR1 is MNHEY and CDR2 is SVGAGI. V was pared by 5 bases and J by 5 bases, with 10 bases of the junction left unmatched. CDR3 coding DNA: TGTGCCAGCAGTATCCAGGACAGGGAATGGGAGACCCAGTACTTC. This sequence encodes CASSIQDREWETQYF.

V and J are TRBV3-1 (or the pseudogene TRBV3-2) and TRBJ2-3, with 8 positions matching TRBD2. The germline V gene has CDR1 LGHDT and CDR2 YNNKEL (reference sequence). CDR3 size: 17 residues. V lost 0 bases, J lost 4 bases, and 9 bases stayed unmatched. In DNA, the CDR3 is TGTGCCAGCAGCCAAGATCCCCAGGGACTAGTGGCAGATACGCAGTATTTT. It specifies CASSQDPQGLVADTQYF.

This clone was seen only once. The CDR3 coding sequence is TGTGCCAGCTCACCTCAGGGGCGGGCGATGAACACTGAAGCTTTCTTT. Amino acids: CASSPQGRAMNTEAFF. The chain employs TRBV18 and TRBJ1-1; D may be TRBD1 (6 bases). This CDR3 region has 16 residues. Looked up from germline, CDR1 is KGHSH and CDR2 is LQKENI. Trimming left V 3 bases short and J 0 bases short, with 14 bases between.

The rearrangement links TRBV19 to TRBJ2-3, with 12 bases aligning to TRBD2. The CDR3 runs 14 residues. The V gene's germline CDR1 is LNHDA and CDR2 SQIVND (reference sequence). Germline trimming cut 10 bases from V and 4 bases from J; bases unmatched to any gene: 6. CDR3 loop: CATLAGGRSDTQYF. As DNA, the CDR3 is TGTGCCACCCTAGCGGGGGGGCGGTCAGATACGCAGTATTTT.

This chain's CDR3 is CASSLGLAVLGETQYF. The CDR3 DNA sequence: TGTGCCAGCAGCCTTGGCCTAGCGGTCCTTGGTGAGACCCAGTACTTC. The chain has TRBV7-3 and TRBJ2-5, with 7 nucleotides matching TRBD2. The CDR3 loop spans 16 amino acids. CDR1 SGHTA and CDR2 FQGTGA come from the germline V gene. V lost 5 bases and J lost 5; bases outside the gene matches: 14.

This rearrangement joins TRBV4-1 to TRBJ2-2; D is possibly TRBD1 (6 bases). The length of the CDR3 is 15 residues. CDR1 MGHRA and CDR2 YSYEKL come from the germline V gene. The germline V and J ends were trimmed by 3 bases and 3 bases, with 11 bases remaining between them. The CDR3 reads CASSHGRGHTGELFF. In DNA form, the CDR3 reads TGCGCCAGCAGCCACGGCAGGGGTCACACCGGGGAGCTGTTTTTT.

The chain carries TRBV6-2 or TRBV6-3 and TRBJ1-4; 8 positions match TRBD1. Germline trimming cut 6 bases from V and 8 bases from J; bases unmatched to any gene: 5. The CDR3 runs 13 residues. From germline, CDR1 is MNHEY and CDR2 SVGEGT. In DNA, the CDR3 is TGTGCCAGCAGCCCGGGGACAGGAGAAAAACTGTTTTTT. It specifies CASSPGTGEKLFF.

The chain couples TRBV12-3 or TRBV12-4 to TRBJ1-4; 7 bases fit TRBD1. The V and J ends lost 6 bases and 14 bases, in that order; junction bases with no gene match: 6. The length of the CDR3 is 11 residues. This CDR3 is CASRGTVELFF. DNA for the CDR3: TGTGCCAGCAGGGGGACAGTCGAGCTGTTTTTT.

The table lists this clone with a few counts. The gene calls are TRBV3-1 (or the pseudogene TRBV3-2) and TRBJ1-5, with D uncertain. The CDR3 totals 13 residues. The germline V gene encodes CDR1 LGHDT and CDR2 YNNKEL (reference sequence). The V gene lost 0 bases and the J gene lost 7 bases, with 7 bases spanning the gap. The chain's CDR3 is CASSQDPQQPQHF. Written as DNA, the CDR3 is TGTGCCAGCAGCCAAGATCCCCAACAGCCCCAGCATTTT.

This clone has just one count. The J gene is TRBJ1-2, the V gene TRBV20-1; D not certain. This CDR3 has 13 amino acids. The V gene's germline CDR1 is DFQATT and CDR2 SNEGSKA (reference sequence). Trimming shortened V by 3 bases and J by 1 base, and 9 bases separated the two germline ends. In DNA, the CDR3 is TGCAGTGCTAGTCTAGAGATTAACTATGGCTACACCTTC. Translated: CSASLEINYGYTF.

The V and J genes are TRBV15 and TRBJ2-7, with 10 bases fitting TRBD1. Germline assignment: CDR1 LNHNV and CDR2 YYDKDF (reference sequence). The CDR3 is made up of 16 amino acids. V shed 0 bases, J shed 6 bases, and the junction held 8 bases outside the gene matches. CDR3 nucleotides: TGTGCCACCAGCAGAGATGGTGGGACAGGGGTTTTCGAGCAGTACTTC. Translation: CATSRDGGTGVFEQYF.

The chain links TRBV19 to TRBJ1-2, with 8 bases aligning to TRBD1. CDR1 LNHDA and CDR2 SQIVND come from the germline V gene (reference sequence). The CDR3 has 14 residues. After removal of 5 bases from V and 7 bases from J, the junction contained 9 bases not matched to a gene. The CDR3 region has the DNA TGTGCCAGTAGTGTTGACAGGGGAGTAAGTGGCTACACCTTC. Translation: CASSVDRGVSGYTF.

The chain has TRBV3-1 (or the pseudogene TRBV3-2) and TRBJ2-7; 7 positions agree with TRBD2. J was trimmed by 2 bases and V by 2 bases; bases with no gene match: 3. The CDR3 has 14 residues. Germline loops: CDR1 LGHDT, CDR2 YNNKEL (reference sequence). The CDR3: CASSQTAGTYEQYF. For the CDR3, the DNA is TGTGCCAGCAGCCAAACAGCGGGGACCTACGAGCAGTACTTC.

The chain couples TRBV9 to TRBJ2-2, with 7 positions matching TRBD2. This CDR3 region has 15 residues. CDR1 and CDR2 from the germline V gene are SGDLS and YYNGEE. The ends lost 0 bases at V and 3 bases at J; junction bases unmatched: 2. In DNA, the CDR3 is TGTGCCAGCAGCGTAGTGGCGGGGGACACCGGGGAGCTGTTTTTT. Translating gives CASSVVAGDTGELFF.

This clone has just one count. The chain links TRBV6-5 to TRBJ1-6; 7 bases are a match to TRBD1. The CDR3 has 14 amino acids. Germline V gene sequence: CDR1 MNHEY, CDR2 SVGAGI. After removal of 6 bases from V and 7 bases from J, the junction contained 6 bases not matched to a gene. CDR3 in amino acids: CASRPGQQNSPLHF. DNA for the CDR3: TGTGCCAGCAGACCGGGACAGCAAAATTCACCCCTCCACTTT.

J is TRBJ1-2 and V is TRBV25-1, with D unclear. CDR1 and CDR2 from the germline V gene are MGHDK and SYGVNS. CDR3 size: 13 residues. V was shortened by 4 bases and J by 7 bases, with 13 bases between the two germline ends. The CDR3 coding sequence is TGTGCCAGCAGTGTGACCGGAGGGCCTGGCTACACCTTC. Its translation: CASSVTGGPGYTF.